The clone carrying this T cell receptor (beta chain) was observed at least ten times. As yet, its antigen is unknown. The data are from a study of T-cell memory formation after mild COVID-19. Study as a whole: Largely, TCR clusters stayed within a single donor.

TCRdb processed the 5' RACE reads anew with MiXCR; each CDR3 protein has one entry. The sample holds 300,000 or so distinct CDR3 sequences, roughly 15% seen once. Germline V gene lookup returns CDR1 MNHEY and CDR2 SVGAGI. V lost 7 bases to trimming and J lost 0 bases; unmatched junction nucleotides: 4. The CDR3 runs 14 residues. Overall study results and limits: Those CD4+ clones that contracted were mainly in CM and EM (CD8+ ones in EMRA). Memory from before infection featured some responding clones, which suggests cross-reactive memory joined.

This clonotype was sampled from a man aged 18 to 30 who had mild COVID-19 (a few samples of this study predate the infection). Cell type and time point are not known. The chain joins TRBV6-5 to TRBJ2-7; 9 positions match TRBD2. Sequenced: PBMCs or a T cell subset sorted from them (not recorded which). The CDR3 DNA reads TGTGCCAGCACTAGCGGGGTAAACTCCTACGAGCAGTACTTC. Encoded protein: CASTSGVNSYEQYF.